The 32 T cell receptor beta chains below come from one sample, sequenced in a study of radiotherapy plus CTLA-4 blockade in lung cancer. Produced via immunoSEQ multiplex PCR; TCRdb's table is partial and in-frame only. The table records some 110,000 clones, about 77% of them present only once. This specimen consisted of peripheral blood, obtained from a patient treated with radiotherapy plus ipilimumab. The receptors stem from a human donor with non-small cell lung cancer who had a partial response to radiotherapy plus ipilimumab.

The chain links TRBV7-9 to TRBJ2-7; D remains unclear. The CDR3 contains 13 residues. With 1 base removed from V and 4 bases from J, the gap between germline ends came to 8 bases. CDR1 and CDR2 (germline): SEHNR, FQNEAQ (reference sequence). The CDR3 spells CASSLGTVYEQYV. In DNA, the CDR3 is TGTGCCAGCAGCTTAGGAACAGTTTACGAGCAGTACGTC.

About this clone itself: At the DNA level, this CDR3 is encoded by other sequences in the same sample as well. V gene TRBV4-1 combines with J gene TRBJ2-3; 8 nucleotides match TRBD1. V was clipped by 7 bases and J by 6 bases; unmatched bases: 12. The CDR3 spans 15 residues. The germline V gene encodes CDR1 MGHRA and CDR2 YSYEKL. In DNA, the CDR3 is TGCGCCAGCACTACACAGGGGGAAAGGGCGGATACGCAGTATTTT. It specifies CASTTQGERADTQYF.

This clone was seen only once. The genes are TRBV4-1 and TRBJ1-1, with a weak D call TRBD1 (5 bases). CDR3 length: 14 residues. Looked up from germline, CDR1 is MGHRA and CDR2 is YSYEKL. V was cut by 0 bases and J by 7 bases, with 12 bases left in between. DNA for the CDR3: TGCGCCAGCAGCCAAGAGCCAGGGAAAGATGAAGCTTTCTTT. This gives the protein CASSQEPGKDEAFF.

The chain has TRBV9 and TRBJ2-3; D may be TRBD2 (5 bases). The germline V and J ends were trimmed by 3 bases and 2 bases, with 13 bases remaining between them. Germline V gene data show CDR1 as SGDLS and CDR2 as YYNGEE. The CDR3 contains 15 residues. In DNA, the CDR3 is TGTGCCAGCAGCGGCGGGTCTTTCGACACAGATACGCAGTATTTT. Translating gives CASSGGSFDTDTQYF. Based on the CDR3 plus reference TRBV9 and TRBJ2-3, the full variable domain is DSGVTQTPKHLITATGQRVTLRCSPRSGDLSVYWYQQSLDQGLQFLIQYYNGEERAKGNILERFSAQQFPDLHSELNLSSLELGDSALYFCASSGGSFDTDTQYFGPGTRLTVL.

J is TRBJ2-7 and V is TRBV27; the match to TRBD1 covers 7 bases. Germline CDR1 reads MNHEY; CDR2 reads SMNVEV (reference sequence). Germline trimming cut 0 bases from V and 3 bases from J; bases unmatched to any gene: 5. The CDR3 totals 15 residues. The CDR3 DNA follows: TGTGCCAGCAGTTTATCAGACAGGGCGTACTACGAGCAGTACTTC. Its protein is CASSLSDRAYYEQYF.

The J gene is TRBJ1-5, the V gene TRBV7-2, with TRBD1 matching 8 bases. J was trimmed by 2 bases and V by 4 bases; bases with no gene match: 4. There are 15 residues in the CDR3. Per the germline V gene, CDR1 is SGHTA and CDR2 is FQGNSA. CDR3 amino acids: CASSSGQVRNQPQHF. CDR3 bases: TGTGCCAGCAGCTCGGGACAGGTTCGCAATCAGCCCCAGCATTTT.

The V call is TRBV6-1, the J call TRBJ1-2; no definite D call. Germline loops: CDR1 MNHNS, CDR2 SASEGT. Trimming shortened V by 10 bases and J by 4 bases, and 16 bases separated the two germline ends. The CDR3 has 13 residues. The CDR3 DNA reads as TGTGCCACCTTGACCCCAGGTGGCTATGGCTACACCTTC. Translated, it gives CATLTPGGYGYTF.

The V call is TRBV11-1, the J call TRBJ2-3; TRBD2 aligns across 16 bases. Germline CDR1 is SGHAT and CDR2 is FQDESV (reference sequence). The ends lost 3 bases at V and 6 bases at J; junction bases unmatched: 6. The CDR3 runs 17 residues. This CDR3 is CASSFQPGLAGGDTQYF. The CDR3 DNA sequence: TGTGCCAGCAGCTTCCAACCGGGACTAGCGGGGGGGGATACGCAGTATTTT.

The genes are TRBV6-1 and TRBJ1-1; a weak D match, TRBD1 (6 bases). The CDR3 consists of 13 residues. V shed 3 bases and J shed 4 bases, with 9 bases lying between them. In germline, CDR1 is MNHNS, CDR2 SASEGT. The CDR3 sequence is CASSEIGGTEAFF. The CDR3 DNA reads TGTGCCAGCAGTGAGATAGGGGGCACTGAAGCTTTCTTT.

This chain uses TRBV4-1 with TRBJ2-2, with 11 bases matching TRBD2. V was pared by 2 bases and J by 2 bases, with 4 bases of the junction left unmatched. This CDR3 is 17 amino acids long. Germline V gene sequence: CDR1 MGHRA, CDR2 YSYEKL. CDR3 protein: CASSQTGLAGNTGELFF. CDR3 DNA: TGCGCCAGCAGCCAAACCGGACTAGCGGGCAACACCGGGGAGCTGTTTTTT.

This clone was counted a few times. This sequence joins TRBV28 and TRBJ1-2, with 7 positions matching TRBD1. The CDR3 is made up of 14 amino acids. Germline V gene lookup returns CDR1 MDHEN and CDR2 SYDVKM. V lost 2 bases and J lost 5; bases outside the gene matches: 5. This chain's CDR3 is CASSLVTGTYGYTF. Here the CDR3 DNA reads TGTGCCAGCAGTTTAGTGACAGGGACATATGGCTACACCTTC.

This clone has just a few counts. V and J are TRBV6-1 and TRBJ2-2; 8 positions agree with TRBD1. Trimming took 2 bases from V and 0 from J; bases not matched to a gene: 11. The CDR3 has 19 residues. Per the germline V gene, CDR1 is MNHNS and CDR2 is SASEGT. The CDR3 DNA sequence: TGTGCCAGCAGTGAAAGTCGTAGGACAGGGATCGCGAACACCGGGGAGCTGTTTTTT. Protein sequence: CASSESRRTGIANTGELFF.

The CDR3 bases are TGTGCCAGCAGTGGCTGGGGCAGCTCCTACGAGCAGTACGTC. This sequence encodes CASSGWGSSYEQYV. This rearrangement joins TRBV28 to TRBJ2-7; the D gene is possibly TRBD1 (5 bases). From germline, CDR1 is MDHEN and CDR2 SYDVKM. The CDR3 consists of 14 residues. The ends were cut back, 5 bases at V and 0 bases at J, with 11 bases in the middle.

This sequence joins TRBV28 and TRBJ2-1; TRBD1 matches 7 bases. The CDR3 loop spans 15 amino acids. With V trimmed by 3 bases and J by 6 bases, 8 bases remained unmatched. Per the germline V gene, CDR1 is MDHEN and CDR2 is SYDVKM. DNA of the CDR3: TGTGCCAGCAGTTTCAGGGGGAAGTTGAGCAATGAGCAGTTCTTC. Its protein product is CASSFRGKLSNEQFF.

The chain carries TRBV7-9 and TRBJ2-7; weak D call: TRBD1 (6 bases). Trimming stripped 0 bases from V and 3 bases from J, with 9 bases between. CDR1 and CDR2 (germline): SEHNR, FQNEAQ (reference sequence). The CDR3 has 14 amino acids. As DNA, the CDR3 is TGTGCCAGCAGCTTAGCGATGGACAGCTACGAGCAGTACTTC. It codes for CASSLAMDSYEQYF.

V is TRBV5-1 and J is TRBJ2-6; perhaps TRBD1 as D (5 bases). The CDR3 extends over 17 amino acids. Looked up from germline, CDR1 is SGHRS and CDR2 is YFSETQ. Trimming shortened V by 1 base and J by 2 bases, and 13 bases separated the two germline ends. This chain's CDR3 is CASSLYDQGAGANVLTF. The CDR3 DNA reads as TGCGCCAGCAGCTTGTATGACCAGGGCGCTGGGGCCAACGTCCTGACTTTC.

J is TRBJ1-1 and V is TRBV5-1, with D perhaps matching TRBD1 (6 bases). Trimming stripped 0 bases from V and 5 bases from J, with 14 bases between. The CDR3 runs to 15 residues. The germline CDR1 and CDR2 sequences are SGHRS and YFSETQ. The chain's CDR3 is CASSLDGGARTEAFF. The CDR3 region has the DNA TGCGCCAGCAGCTTGGATGGGGGGGCGAGGACTGAAGCTTTCTTT.

The chain has TRBV28 and TRBJ1-2; possibly TRBD1 for D (6 bases). V was cut by 6 bases and J by 4 bases, with 18 bases left in between. The length of the CDR3 is 15 residues. Germline CDR1 and CDR2: MDHEN and SYDVKM. The CDR3 reads CASRDRGQGSYGYTF. The CDR3 DNA follows: TGTGCCAGCAGGGATCGGGGACAAGGGTCCTATGGCTACACCTTC.

V gene TRBV5-4 combines with J gene TRBJ2-1, with 9 bases that match TRBD2. The ends lost 2 bases at V and 4 bases at J; junction bases unmatched: 10. This CDR3 contains 17 residues. Germline V lookup: CDR1 SGHNT, CDR2 YYREEE (reference sequence). The DNA for the CDR3 is TGTGCCAGCAGCTTTCTGGCAGCGGGAGGCCGATACAATGAGCAGTTCTTC. It encodes CASSFLAAGGRYNEQFF. The variable domain in full, completed from reference TRBV5-4 and TRBJ2-1, reads ETGVTQSPTHLIKTRGQQVTLRCSSQSGHNTVSWYQQALGQGPQFIFQYYREEENGRGNFPPRFSGLQFPNYSSELNVNALELDDSALYLCASSFLAAGGRYNEQFFGPGTRLTVL.

The V and J genes are TRBV5-1 and TRBJ2-7; 14 bases are a match to TRBD2. Germline-derived CDR1 and CDR2 are SGHRS and YFSETQ. This CDR3 contains 18 residues. The J segment lost 4 bases and the V segment lost 4 bases, leaving 13 bases of the junction unmatched. The CDR3 is CASSRGLAGDSRWYEQYF. CDR3 bases: TGCGCCAGCAGCAGGGGACTAGCGGGAGACTCACGCTGGTACGAGCAGTACTTC.

V and J are TRBV19 and TRBJ1-5; unclear D gene. Germline V gene sequence: CDR1 LNHDA, CDR2 SQIVND (reference sequence). V was cut by 3 bases and J by 2 bases, with 5 bases left in between. The CDR3 runs to 13 residues. CDR3 sequence reads: CASSIRGNQPQHF. The CDR3 nucleotides are TGTGCCAGTAGTATTCGGGGCAATCAGCCCCAGCATTTT. The variable domain in full, with the rest retrieved from reference TRBV19 and TRBJ1-5, is DGGITQSPKYLFRKEGQNVTLSCEQNLNHDAMYWYRQDPGQGLRLIYYSQIVNDFQKGDIAEGYSVSREKKESFPLTVTSAQKNPTAFYLCASSIRGNQPQHFGDGTRLSIL.

This rearrangement joins TRBV19 to TRBJ2-5; D not resolved. Trimming left V 3 bases short and J 4 bases short, with 6 bases between. Germline V gene data show CDR1 as LNHDA and CDR2 as SQIVND (reference sequence). The CDR3 runs to 12 residues. CDR3 sequence (DNA): TGTGCCAGTAGTATGTCGCGAGAGACCCAGTACTTC. As protein: CASSMSRETQYF.

CDR3 DNA: TGTGCCAGCAGCCCCCGGGGGGGGGAGGACTCTGGGGCCAACGTCCTGACTTTC. It translates to CASSPRGGEDSGANVLTF. The V and J genes are TRBV9 and TRBJ2-6; 8 bases are shared with TRBD2. The germline V gene has CDR1 SGDLS and CDR2 YYNGEE. The CDR3 has 18 amino acids. V gave up 4 bases and J gave up 0 bases; unmatched junction bases: 9.

V gene TRBV7-9 combines with J gene TRBJ2-3; 10 nucleotides line up with TRBD1. Germline CDR1 SEHNR, CDR2 FQNEAQ (reference sequence). CDR3 length: 16 amino acids. The V gene end was trimmed by 1 base and the J gene end by 2 bases; junction bases not matched to a gene: 3. CDR3 DNA: TGTGCCAGCAGCTTAGGACAGGGGGCGTTCACAGATACGCAGTATTTT. Translating it yields CASSLGQGAFTDTQYF.

The rearrangement uses TRBV11-2 and TRBJ2-3, with D perhaps TRBD2 (6 bases). This CDR3 has 12 amino acids. CDR1 is SGHAT, CDR2 FQNNGV, per germline. The V gene lost 3 bases and the J gene lost 14 bases, with 15 bases spanning the gap. DNA for the CDR3: TGTGCCAGCAGCTTCGGAGGGCGCGGTTTGTATTTT. Translating it yields CASSFGGRGLYF.

This chain joins TRBV6-4 and TRBJ2-1; 12 bases are shared with TRBD2. Trimming took 0 bases from V and 10 from J; bases not matched to a gene: 7. CDR1 is MRHNA and CDR2 is SNTAGT in the germline V gene. This CDR3 spans 16 amino acids. The CDR3 sequence: CASSDSGLAGPREQFF. The CDR3 bases are TGTGCCAGCAGTGACTCGGGACTAGCGGGTCCTCGGGAGCAGTTCTTC.

This clone was counted only a few times. The chain carries TRBV4-2 and TRBJ1-1, with unresolved D. This CDR3 is built from 15 residues. Germline V gene lookup returns CDR1 LGHNA and CDR2 YNFKEQ. V was shortened by 2 bases and J by 4 bases, with 14 bases between the two germline ends. Written as DNA, the CDR3 is TGTGCCAGCAGCCAAAGAGTCGGGGAAGGCACTGAAGCTTTCTTT. As protein: CASSQRVGEGTEAFF.

The V gene is TRBV2, the J gene TRBJ1-2; TRBD1 matches 9 bases. Germline CDR1 SNHLY, CDR2 FYNNEI. The CDR3 is 15 residues long. J gave up 4 bases and V 6 bases, and 9 bases lay outside the gene matches. The CDR3 region is CASRRTGQGSYGYTF. CDR3 sequence (DNA): TGTGCCAGCAGAAGAACGGGACAGGGTAGCTATGGCTACACCTTC.

J is TRBJ1-2 and V is TRBV7-2; perhaps TRBD1 as D (6 bases). The germline V gene has CDR1 SGHTA and CDR2 FQGNSA. V lost 5 bases and J lost 8, with 18 bases in between. The CDR3 sequence is 14 residues long. The CDR3 loop reads CASSATQGLGGYTF. The CDR3 region has the DNA TGTGCCAGCAGCGCGACGCAGGGGTTGGGGGGCTACACCTTC.

This clone was observed a single time. Other nucleotide sequences in the sample specify the same CDR3. The chain uses TRBV18 and TRBJ2-3; D is uncertain. Germline-derived CDR1 and CDR2 are KGHSH and LQKENI. This CDR3 has 13 amino acids. V lost 3 bases and J 3 bases, leaving 7 bases between the germline ends. The CDR3 DNA is TGTGCCAGCTCACCCTCGTCTACAGATACGCAGTATTTT. Translating it yields CASSPSSTDTQYF.

This rearrangement joins TRBV27 to TRBJ1-3, with TRBD1 identical over 7 bases. Looked up from germline, CDR1 is MNHEY and CDR2 is SMNVEV (reference sequence). CDR3 size: 18 residues. Germline trimming cut 6 bases from V and 1 base from J; bases unmatched to any gene: 15. The chain's CDR3 is CASRYRGTGALSGNTIYF. Here the CDR3 DNA reads TGTGCCAGCAGATACAGGGGTACAGGTGCCCTTTCTGGAAACACCATATATTTT.

The J gene is TRBJ1-6, the V gene TRBV5-5; no definite D call. V gave up 0 bases and J gave up 4 bases, with 8 bases separating them. From germline, CDR1 is SGHKS and CDR2 YYEKEE (reference sequence). CDR3 size: 15 residues. The CDR3 DNA is TGTGCCAGCAGCTTGGCCGGACTATATAATTCACCCCTCCACTTT. Its translation is CASSLAGLYNSPLHF.